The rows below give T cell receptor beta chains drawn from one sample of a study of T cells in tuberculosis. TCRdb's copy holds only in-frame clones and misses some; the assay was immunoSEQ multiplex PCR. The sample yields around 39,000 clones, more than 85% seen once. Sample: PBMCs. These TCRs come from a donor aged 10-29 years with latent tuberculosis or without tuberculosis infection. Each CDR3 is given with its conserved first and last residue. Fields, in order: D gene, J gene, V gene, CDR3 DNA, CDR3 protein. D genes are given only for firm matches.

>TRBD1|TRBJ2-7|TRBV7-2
TGTGCCAGCAGTCTCCCCGGGACAGGGAATTTGGGGCAGTACTTC
CASSLPGTGNLGQYF
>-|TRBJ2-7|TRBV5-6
TGTGCCAGCAGCCGGGGCCGGGGGTCTGAGCAGTACTTC
CASSRGRGSEQYF
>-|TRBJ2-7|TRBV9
TGTGCCAGCAGCGTGACCCAGGGTCTCGGGGAGCAGTACTTC
CASSVTQGLGEQYF
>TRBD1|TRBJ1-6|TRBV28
TGTGCCAGTCGACGGACAGGTTCACCCCTCCACTTT
CASRRTGSPLHF
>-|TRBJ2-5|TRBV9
TGTGCCAGCTCCTCCTACCTGAAGGAGACCCAGTACTTC
CASSSYLKETQYF
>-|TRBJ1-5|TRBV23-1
TGCGCCAGCAGTACCGACAATAGCAATCAGCCCCAGCATTTT
CASSTDNSNQPQHF
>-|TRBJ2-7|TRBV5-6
TGTGCCAGCAGTTGGGGGGTGACCTACGAGCAGTACTTC
CASSWGVTYEQYF
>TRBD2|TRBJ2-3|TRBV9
TGTGCCAGCAGCGTAGGAGGGTCTAGCGGGGGGACAGATACGCAGTATTTT
CASSVGGSSGGTDTQYF
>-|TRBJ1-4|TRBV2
TGTGCCAGCAGTGAGGTGGGGGAGGCGGATGAAAAACTGTTTTTT
CASSEVGEADEKLFF
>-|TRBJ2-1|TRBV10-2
TGCGCCAGCAGCTCCCCCCCGGACGGACTCAATGAGCAGTTCTTC
CASSSPPDGLNEQFF